The clone carrying this T cell receptor beta chain has only a few counts. As yet, its antigen is unknown. This CDR3 is built from 14 residues. Germline V gives CDR1 SGHTA, CDR2 FQGNSA. V lost 6 bases, J lost 1 base, and 12 bases lay in between. The sample originates from a study of radiation and T cells in renal cell carcinoma. Generated by immunoSEQ multiplex PCR, the TCRdb table keeps only in-frame clones and is missing some. The sample shows around 140,000 clones, over 80% of them seen only once. Whole-study findings and limits: Top tumor clonotypes rose in blood 2 weeks post-radiation, then contracted.

Time point of the sample: baseline pretreatment blood. This sample's treatment: 15 Gy SBRT to primary tumor, nephrectomy 4 weeks later. This renal cell carcinoma was of the clear cell type. Sequenced here: blood, sampled from a patient whose treatment included radiotherapy and nephrectomy. The J gene is TRBJ1-1, the V gene TRBV7-2; TRBD1 is a possible D gene (5 bases). The sequence came from a woman aged 45-65 years with renal cell carcinoma. CDR3 coding DNA: TGTGCCAGCAGTCTACAGGTGACGAACACTGAAGCTTTCTTT. Its protein product is CASSLQVTNTEAFF.